Below are 30 T cell receptor beta chains sequenced from a single sample in a study of T cell responses to AZD1222 COVID-19 vaccine. The table came from immunoSEQ multiplex PCR; TCRdb's copy has only in-frame clones and leaves some out. The sample contains around 65,000 clones, roughly 70% of which appear only once. Sample: peripheral blood, taken on day 0 of AZD1222 vaccination. The receptors were gathered from an adult in good health.

The chain employs TRBV3-1 (or the pseudogene TRBV3-2) and TRBJ2-1; 13 bases are shared with TRBD2. The junction had 6 bases not matched to a gene; V was cut back by 1 base and J by 9 bases. The CDR3 runs 16 residues. Looked up from germline, CDR1 is LGHDT and CDR2 is YNNKEL (reference sequence). In DNA form, the CDR3 reads TGTGCCAGCAGCCAAGCTCCGGGACTAGCGGGGAGTGAGCAGTTCTTC. This sequence encodes CASSQAPGLAGSEQFF.

The chain couples TRBV7-8 to TRBJ2-7; the D is unclear. This CDR3 has 13 amino acids. Germline assignment: CDR1 SGHVS and CDR2 FQNEAQ. Trimming stripped 4 bases from V and 2 bases from J, with 9 bases between. The CDR3 DNA sequence: TGTGCCAGCAGCTCTATGTTGCCCTACGAGCAGTACTTC. It yields the protein CASSSMLPYEQYF.

The V gene is TRBV27, the J gene TRBJ2-1; 11 bases match TRBD1. J was trimmed by 4 bases and V by 6 bases; bases with no gene match: 8. The CDR3 runs to 16 residues. CDR1 MNHEY and CDR2 SMNVEV come from the germline V gene (reference sequence). CDR3 coding DNA: TGTGCCAGCAGAAGGGGACGGGACAGGGGGTACAATGAGCAGTTCTTC. It yields the protein CASRRGRDRGYNEQFF.

The CDR3 DNA sequence: TGTGCCAGCAGCCAAGGGGCAGCTCGGGGCTACACCTTC. This codes for CASSQGAARGYTF. The chain combines TRBV14 with TRBJ1-2; no reliable D call. Germline V gene lookup returns CDR1 SGHDN and CDR2 FVKESK. The V gene lost 1 base and the J gene lost 8 bases, with 11 bases spanning the gap. The CDR3 runs to 13 residues.

The chain has TRBV5-1 and TRBJ2-3; 11 nucleotides match TRBD2. From germline, CDR1 is SGHRS and CDR2 YFSETQ. The CDR3 totals 16 residues. V gave up 4 bases and J gave up 4 bases; unmatched junction bases: 8. The CDR3 nucleotides read TGCGCCAGCAGCAACCCTAGCGGGGGGACTCCAGATACGCAGTATTTT. Translation gives CASSNPSGGTPDTQYF.

The chain couples TRBV7-8 to TRBJ2-1; D assignment may be TRBD1 or TRBD2 (5 bases each). This CDR3 contains 15 residues. Germline CDR1 reads SGHVS; CDR2 reads FQNEAQ. The V gene lost 5 bases and the J gene lost 0 bases, with 11 bases spanning the gap. CDR3 coding DNA: TGTGCCAGCAGCCGTTCCGGGACCTCCTACAATGAGCAGTTCTTC. It translates to CASSRSGTSYNEQFF.

This clone was picked up one time. The chain employs TRBV2 and TRBJ1-1; the match to TRBD1 covers 7 bases. Germline values: CDR1 SNHLY, CDR2 FYNNEI. Germline trimming cut 4 bases from V and 6 bases from J; bases unmatched to any gene: 8. This CDR3 comprises 14 residues. In nucleotides, the CDR3 is TGTGCCAGCAGTGTGGACAGGTCCCAACCTGAAGCTTTCTTT. This encodes CASSVDRSQPEAFF.

The rearrangement joins TRBV5-8 to TRBJ2-1; TRBD2 is a possible D gene (7 bases). The CDR3 runs to 15 residues. Germline CDR1 reads SGHTS; CDR2 reads YDEGEE. The V gene lost 2 bases and the J gene lost 2 bases, with 11 bases spanning the gap. DNA for the CDR3: TGTGCCAGCAGCTTTACGGGGGGCACCTACAATGAGCAGTTCTTC. Its translation: CASSFTGGTYNEQFF. The full variable domain, rest sourced from reference TRBV5-8 and TRBJ2-1, is EAGVTQSPTHLIKTRGQQATLRCSPISGHTSVYWYQQALGLGLQFLLWYDEGEERNRGNFPPRFSGRQFPNYSSELNVNALELEDSALYLCASSFTGGTYNEQFFGPGTRLTVL.

The rearrangement joins TRBV3-1 (or the pseudogene TRBV3-2) to TRBJ1-2; the match to TRBD1 covers 7 bases. CDR1 LGHDT and CDR2 YNNKEL come from the germline V gene (reference sequence). This CDR3 spans 17 amino acids. V was clipped by 0 bases and J by 10 bases; unmatched bases: 17. CDR3 amino acids: CASSQDIEGQTRSFYTF. DNA of the CDR3: TGTGCCAGCAGCCAAGATATCGAGGGACAGACCCGGTCTTTCTACACCTTC.

V is TRBV27 and J is TRBJ1-6; no clear D. V gave up 5 bases and J gave up 7 bases, with 15 bases separating them. Per germline, CDR1 MNHEY and CDR2 SMNVEV (reference sequence). The length of the CDR3 is 15 residues. CDR3 DNA: TGTGCCAGCAGTCGACCTCGGGTGGGGAATTCACCCCTCCACTTT. Protein: CASSRPRVGNSPLHF.

The chain couples TRBV7-6 to TRBJ1-1; TRBD1 aligns across 8 bases. The CDR3 totals 14 residues. The J segment lost 4 bases and the V segment lost 5 bases, leaving 6 bases of the junction unmatched. Germline V gene data show CDR1 as SGHVS and CDR2 as FNYEAQ. The CDR3 spells CASSKDRAGTEAFF. The CDR3 region has the DNA TGTGCCAGCAGCAAGGACAGGGCGGGCACTGAAGCTTTCTTT.

This clone has only one observation. The V and J genes are TRBV4-3 and TRBJ1-3; D unresolved. V lost 0 bases and J 11 bases, leaving 14 bases between the germline ends. Per germline, CDR1 LGHNA and CDR2 YSLEER. The CDR3 has 14 residues. The CDR3 is CASSQDWSTYPIYF. CDR3 nucleotide sequence: TGCGCCAGCAGCCAAGATTGGTCAACCTACCCCATATATTTT.

The chain is built from TRBV19 and TRBJ1-2; D is perhaps TRBD1 (5 bases). Germline CDR1 reads LNHDA; CDR2 reads SQIVND (reference sequence). Deletions cut 0 bases from V and 4 bases from J, with 15 bases between. The CDR3 length is 16 residues. In nucleotides, the CDR3 is TGTGCCAGTAGTATAGATCGTGGGGCCGGGGGCTATGGCTACACCTTC. The encoded protein is CASSIDRGAGGYGYTF.

The V and J genes are TRBV5-6 and TRBJ1-2, with TRBD1 identical over 7 bases. Germline CDR1 and CDR2: SGHDT and YYEEEE. CDR3 size: 14 residues. The V gene end was trimmed by 4 bases and the J gene end by 1 base; junction bases not matched to a gene: 4. The CDR3 region has the DNA TGTGCCAGCAGCCTGGGACAGCTTAACTATGGCTACACCTTC. Amino acid sequence: CASSLGQLNYGYTF.

This sequence joins TRBV3-1 (or the pseudogene TRBV3-2) and TRBJ1-2; D gene ambiguous. The CDR3 covers 18 residues. Trimming cost V 0 bases and J 0 bases, with 17 bases left between them. Germline CDR1 is LGHDT and CDR2 is YNNKEL (reference sequence). The chain's CDR3 is CASSQDLSRLTANYGYTF. The CDR3 DNA reads as TGTGCCAGCAGCCAAGATTTGTCCCGGCTGACCGCTAACTATGGCTACACCTTC.

This chain links TRBV7-3 with TRBJ2-1; no clear D. Trimming left V 5 bases short and J 8 bases short, with 13 bases between. This CDR3 region has 13 residues. CDR1 and CDR2 (germline): SGHTA, FQGTGA. CDR3 in DNA: TGTGCCAGCAGCCCCCCAAAGGGCCATGAGCAGTTCTTC. Its translation is CASSPPKGHEQFF.

This sequence joins TRBV11-2 and TRBJ1-1; the match to TRBD1 covers 10 bases. CDR3 size: 17 residues. Trimming removed 0 bases from V and 4 bases from J; junction bases left unmatched: 8. Per the germline V gene, CDR1 is SGHAT and CDR2 is FQNNGV. The CDR3 is CASSLETGRTGGTEAFF. In DNA, the CDR3 is TGTGCCAGCAGCTTAGAAACGGGCCGGACAGGGGGCACTGAAGCTTTCTTT.

This clone was counted between two and nine times. The V call is TRBV9, the J call TRBJ2-1; either TRBD1 or TRBD2 may fit D (5 bases each). The V gene lost 0 bases and the J gene lost 0 bases, with 7 bases spanning the gap. The CDR3 totals 15 residues. Germline V CDR1 and CDR2: SGDLS, YYNGEE. The CDR3 DNA reads as TGTGCCAGCAGCGTAGGGGGGTACTCCTACAATGAGCAGTTCTTC. Protein: CASSVGGYSYNEQFF.

This chain uses TRBV28 with TRBJ1-1, with D tentatively TRBD1 (5 bases). V was shortened by 2 bases and J by 7 bases, with 14 bases between the two germline ends. Per the germline V gene, CDR1 is MDHEN and CDR2 is SYDVKM. This CDR3 is 14 amino acids long. The CDR3 is CASSLGSGRGEAFF. CDR3 in DNA: TGTGCCAGCAGTTTAGGGTCCGGGAGGGGTGAAGCTTTCTTT.

The chain carries TRBV5-6 and TRBJ2-3; TRBD2 matches at 7 bases. This CDR3 has 15 amino acids. Germline loops: CDR1 SGHDT, CDR2 YYEEEE. After removal of 4 bases from V and 1 base from J, the junction contained 6 bases not matched to a gene. CDR3 sequence: CASSPGGRRTDTQYF. The CDR3 nucleotides are TGTGCCAGCAGCCCGGGCGGGAGACGCACAGATACGCAGTATTTT.

The rearrangement uses TRBV5-8 and TRBJ2-5; no reliable D call. Between the trimmed V and J ends, which lost 4 bases and 0 bases, there was a span of 4 bases. Looked up from germline, CDR1 is SGHTS and CDR2 is YDEGEE. This CDR3 region has 12 residues. The CDR3 here is CASSQNQETQYF. CDR3 coding DNA: TGTGCCAGCAGCCAGAACCAAGAGACCCAGTACTTC.

J is TRBJ2-5 and V is TRBV18; D might be TRBD2 (6 bases). The germline V gene encodes CDR1 KGHSH and CDR2 LQKENI. The germline V and J ends were trimmed by 3 bases and 4 bases, with 12 bases remaining between them. CDR3 length equals 14 residues. The CDR3 reads CASSPIARGETQYF. The CDR3 DNA sequence: TGTGCCAGCTCACCTATCGCGCGGGGAGAGACCCAGTACTTC.

This CDR3 is CASSQAGAGNEQFF. CDR3 DNA: TGCGCCAGCAGCCAAGCAGGGGCGGGTAATGAGCAGTTCTTC. The chain couples TRBV4-1 to TRBJ2-1; D may be TRBD1 (6 bases). Germline V gene sequence: CDR1 MGHRA, CDR2 YSYEKL. The CDR3 loop spans 14 amino acids. Trimming pared 1 base from V and 7 bases from J, leaving 11 bases between.

This clone was detected once. The chain combines TRBV6-5 with TRBJ2-7, with D possibly matching TRBD2 (6 bases). Germline-derived CDR1 and CDR2 are MNHEY and SVGAGI. This CDR3 has 13 residues. Trimming took 6 bases from V and 2 from J, leaving 11 bases between them. The CDR3 DNA sequence: TGTGCCAGCAGAACGGGGGATACCTACGAGCAGTACTTC. Amino acids: CASRTGDTYEQYF.

The CDR3: CASRAANTGELFF. The DNA for the CDR3 is TGTGCCAGCAGGGCAGCGAACACCGGGGAGCTGTTTTTT. The chain couples TRBV27 to TRBJ2-2, with D unresolved. Germline values: CDR1 MNHEY, CDR2 SMNVEV (reference sequence). This CDR3 comprises 13 residues. V was pared by 6 bases and J by 0 bases, with 5 bases between.

The rearrangement uses TRBV9 and TRBJ1-2; D remains ambiguous. The V gene's germline CDR1 is SGDLS and CDR2 YYNGEE. CDR3 length equals 19 residues. Trimming cost V 3 bases and J 10 bases, with 34 bases left between them. As DNA, the CDR3 is TGTGCCAGCAGCGGCTCTGCGACGCGCGAGTTAGACCCGTCCTTGTACTACACCTTC. This translates into CASSGSATRELDPSLYYTF.

The chain uses TRBV7-8 and TRBJ1-1; D is unclear. Trimming pared 2 bases from V and 1 base from J, leaving 11 bases between. The germline CDR1 and CDR2 sequences are SGHVS and FQNEAQ. The CDR3 is made up of 15 amino acids. CDR3 bases: TGTGCCAGCAGCTTAAAATTTACAGCGAACACTGAAGCTTTCTTT. It is translated as CASSLKFTANTEAFF. The full variable domain, with the rest looked up from reference TRBV7-8 and TRBJ1-1, is GAGVSQSPRYKVAKRGQDVALRCDPISGHVSLFWYQQALGQGPEFLTYFQNEAQLDKSGLPSDRFFAERPEGSVSTLKIQRTQQEDSAVYLCASSLKFTANTEAFFGQGTRLTVV.

This chain links TRBV7-9 with TRBJ1-4, with 9 bases aligning to TRBD1. Germline V CDR1 and CDR2: SEHNR, FQNEAQ (reference sequence). The CDR3 runs 17 residues. V shed 5 bases, J shed 0 bases, and the junction held 7 bases outside the gene matches. CDR3 residues: CASSRTGAYSTNEKLFF. The CDR3 region has the DNA TGTGCCAGCAGCAGGACAGGGGCTTACTCAACTAATGAAAAACTGTTTTTT.

The chain joins TRBV18 to TRBJ1-4; D is unclear. CDR3 length equals 15 residues. Germline assignment: CDR1 KGHSH and CDR2 LQKENI. Trimming removed 5 bases from V and 0 bases from J, with 10 bases in between. CDR3 in DNA: TGTGCCAGCTCAGAGGGATATGCAACTAATGAAAAACTGTTTTTT. Translation gives CASSEGYATNEKLFF. Complete variable domain (other parts from reference TRBV18 and TRBJ1-4): NAGVMQNPRHLVRRRGQEARLRCSPMKGHSHVYWYRQLPEEGLKFMVYLQKENIIDESGMPKERFSAEFPKEGPSILRIQQVVRGDSAAYFCASSEGYATNEKLFFGSGTQLSVL.

This clone has more than one count but fewer than ten. The rearrangement uses TRBV7-9 and TRBJ1-6; D gene ambiguous. The germline V and J ends were trimmed by 1 base and 12 bases, with 13 bases remaining between them. Looked up from germline, CDR1 is SEHNR and CDR2 is FQNEAQ (reference sequence). This CDR3 spans 14 amino acids. CDR3 sequence: CASSLGGFQEPLHF. For the CDR3, the DNA is TGTGCCAGCAGCTTAGGGGGATTCCAAGAACCCCTCCACTTT.